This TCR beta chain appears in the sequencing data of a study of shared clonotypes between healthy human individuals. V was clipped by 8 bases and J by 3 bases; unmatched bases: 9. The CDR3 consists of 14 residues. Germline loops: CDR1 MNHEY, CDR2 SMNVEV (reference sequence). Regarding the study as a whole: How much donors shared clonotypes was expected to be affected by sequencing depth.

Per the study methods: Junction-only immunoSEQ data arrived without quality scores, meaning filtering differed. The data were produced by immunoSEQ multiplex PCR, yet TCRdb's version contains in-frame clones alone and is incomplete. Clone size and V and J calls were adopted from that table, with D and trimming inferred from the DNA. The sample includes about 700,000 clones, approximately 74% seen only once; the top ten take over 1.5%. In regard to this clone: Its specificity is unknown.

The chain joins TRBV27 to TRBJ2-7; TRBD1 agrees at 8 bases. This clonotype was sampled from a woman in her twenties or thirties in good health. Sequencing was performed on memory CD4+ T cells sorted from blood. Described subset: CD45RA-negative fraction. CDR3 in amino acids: CASLSTGGSYEQYF. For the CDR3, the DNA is TGTGCCAGCCTCTCAACAGGGGGGAGCTACGAGCAGTACTTC.